This entry describes one T cell receptor (beta chain). This clonotype showed up just a few times. Its antigen specificity is not known. Base qualities are not recorded, but no much larger clone differs from it by a single base. This sample is drawn from a study of response to subunit inactivated influenza vaccine (dated by TCRdb to 2017 to 2018). Study-wide context: The study used deep quantitative T cell receptor repertoire profiling to track responses to a trivalent subunit inactivated influenza vaccine. The research as a whole found: It was suggested by the authors that each seasonal influenza vaccination may recruit only a limited number of new T cells.

Receptor amplification or capture employed RT-PCR. Sequencer: Illumina HiSeq 2500. Using fastp trimming at Q25 and MiXCR clonotype assembly, TCRdb reanalyzed the public sequencing data and kept in-frame beta chains. One record per CDR3 amino acid sequence lists the most common genes and DNA. This sample holds some 540,000 distinct CDR3 sequences; roughly 25% were observed only once. The ten most abundant clones make up under 3.5% of the sample. From cysteine to phenylalanine, the CDR3 is 16 amino acids long. The sequence is cut down to CDR3 DNA, 48 bases in frame from base 1. From the germline V gene, CDR1 is SGHRS and CDR2 is YFSETQ. V ends up 4 bases short and J 7 bases short, with an unmatched junction base count of 11. The same sample was also used in a study of T cells expressing NK-cell markers. Per the second study: The TCR beta cDNA libraries were made using 5'RACE template switching, a step that added both a universal primer site and unique molecular identifiers. Three sorted T-cell subsets (CD3+CD56+NKG2C+, CD3+CD56+NKG2C- and CD3+CD56-NKG2C+) from 8 or 9 donors had their TCR beta-chain repertoires profiled. Seven of the eight sequenced donors were HCMV-seropositive and one was HCMV-seronegative. To restrict sorting to alphabetaTCR-expressing T cells, an anti-gammadeltaTCR antibody was added in several experiments. In several donors, the dominant CD3+CD56+NKG2C+ clonotypes were found to rank among the top 10 CD8+ clonotypes and to make up 1.0-7.0% of CD8+ T cells. Those dominant clonotypes were again the most abundant among CD3+CD56-NKG2C+ cells in several donors, at roughly 28.3-60.1%. Whether the expanded NKG2C-expressing T cell clones were specific for HCMV antigens was left unclear. All eight donors whose samples were sequenced were randomly selected healthy volunteers, three of them men and five women. To determine HCMV serostatus, a commercial ELISA kit was used to detect HCMV-specific IgG in serum. Ficoll density gradient centrifugation was used to isolate peripheral blood mononuclear cells from blood. CD4+ and CD8+ T cells were isolated from PBMC by magnetic immunoseparation with Miltenyi isolation kits. Priming for cDNA synthesis came from the TCR beta constant segment, and two successive PCR amplification steps followed. The libraries were sequenced on Illumina HiSeq 2000/2500, MiSeq or NextSeq, producing 2 x 150 bp reads. MIGEC was used to demultiplex reads and group reads by UMI, and MiTCR was used to assemble and quantify clonotypes. To exclude erroneous sequences, any TCR cDNA sequence not supported by at least two reads was discarded. Downstream repertoire analysis used the tcR package, and clonotypes were matched across fractions by CDR3 nucleotide sequence plus V segment. VDJmatch was used to annotate antigen specificity against VDJdb, with one amino acid substitution in CDR3 allowed.

The V and J segments used are TRBV5-1 and TRBJ2-1, and 10 junctional nucleotides match TRBD1. This TCR was sampled from a man in his forties or fifties who received an inactivated influenza vaccine. Donor details come from another sample of the same person, matched by shared clones. Sequenced here: CD4+ T cells sorted from PBMCs, sampled about 11 days after vaccination. The CDR3 reads CASSLAGTGVSNEQFF. The DNA sequence is as follows: TGCGCCAGCAGCCTCGCCGGGACAGGGGTTTCGAATGAGCAGTTCTTC.